This TCR beta chain was identified during a study of naive and memory T cell subsets. CMV status came from CD4+ IFNgamma after overnight CMV lysate stimulation. Two oligonucleotides, mixed equimolar, formed the beta constant-region primer covering TRBC1 and TRBC2. The cDNA 3' end received a ligated single-stranded oligonucleotide carrying the SP2 primer and a 12-nucleotide UMI. Nested alpha and beta constant-region primers with the SP2 primer drove four PCR rounds on ligated cDNA. One entry per CDR3 protein results from TCRdb running MiXCR on the UMI-ligation and nested PCR reads. In the table there are 77,000 or so distinct CDR3 sequences, 10% to 15% of which are singletons. The study, taken as a whole, reports: There was no ground truth to check naive and memory subset results.

The CDR3 contains 15 residues. J was trimmed by 2 bases and V by 2 bases; bases with no gene match: 2. The V gene's germline CDR1 is KGHSH and CDR2 LQKENI. The table lists this clonotype with a few counts. Its antigen is undetermined. This chain connects TRBV18 to TRBJ1-2; 10 bases are a match to TRBD1. The sequenced sample consisted of central memory CD4+ T cells from blood. This TCR came from a human donor in good health. CDR3 nucleotides: TGTGCCAGCTCACCAGAGGGACAGGGGAACTATGGCTACACCTTC. This codes for CASSPEGQGNYGYTF.